This TCR beta chain was recovered during a study of T cells in Graves' hyperthyroidism and ophthalmopathy. Amplified TCR beta CDR3 regions came from RNA transcripts. A set of HTBI primers served as the primers for a first-round RT-PCR of the TCR CDR3. TCRdb called the multiplex PCR reads again in MiXCR, with one record for every CDR3 protein. Of about 610,000 distinct CDR3 sequences detected, over 12% appear once; the ten largest clones hold about 3.9%. Note on this clonotype: Its antigen is not identified.

The CDR3 totals 16 residues. The V gene end was trimmed by 0 bases and the J gene end by 3 bases; junction bases not matched to a gene: 10. Germline CDR1 DFQATT, CDR2 SNEGSKA (reference sequence). General study results and limits: Within blood appeared most thyroid clonotypes that had expanded above 0.001.

The chain couples TRBV20-1 to TRBJ2-7, with TRBD2 matching 8 bases. The sequenced sample consisted of blood. This TCR was recovered from a woman aged 40 to 55 with Graves' ophthalmopathy. CDR3 sequence: CSARDSRGGRVYEQYF. The CDR3 DNA sequence: TGCAGTGCTAGAGATAGTCGGGGGGGAAGGGTCTACGAGCAGTACTTC.